This T cell receptor (beta chain) was documented in a study of metastatic and nonmetastatic thyroid tumors. On the study more broadly: Where malignant and benign thyroid patients were concerned, repertoires were compared across blood and tumor or nodule tissue. Overall study results and limits: It was reportedly found that TCR beta diversity was significantly higher in malignant thyroid tumors than in benign nodules, a difference seen in both blood and tumor samples.

The CDR3 contains 15 residues. Germline CDR1 and CDR2: LGHNA and YNFKEQ. Trimming removed 0 bases from V and 4 bases from J, with 12 bases in between. Per the study methods: Construction of a distant-metastasis classifier for papillary thyroid cancer relied on CDR3 differences across clinicopathological groups. TCRdb recomputed clones from the PCR reads via MiXCR. The V and J calls were not made by the authors but by TCRdb's processing. The profile covers around 15,000 clones, with about 28% appearing a single time and roughly 4.2% taken by the ten largest. This clone showed up many times. Antigen: not known. This CDR3 is also generated by other DNA sequences in the sample. All patients were treatment-naive before thyroid surgery.

The sequencing sample was made of blood. This rearrangement joins TRBV4-2 to TRBJ1-2; no firm D call. The source is a female donor with papillary thyroid cancer or a benign thyroid nodule (not recorded which). Some clones in this sample may be carry-over from other donors' samples. CDR3 in amino acids: CASSQEIRASYGYTF. CDR3 in DNA: TGTGCCAGCAGCCAAGAAATTAGGGCTTCCTATGGCTACACCTTC.